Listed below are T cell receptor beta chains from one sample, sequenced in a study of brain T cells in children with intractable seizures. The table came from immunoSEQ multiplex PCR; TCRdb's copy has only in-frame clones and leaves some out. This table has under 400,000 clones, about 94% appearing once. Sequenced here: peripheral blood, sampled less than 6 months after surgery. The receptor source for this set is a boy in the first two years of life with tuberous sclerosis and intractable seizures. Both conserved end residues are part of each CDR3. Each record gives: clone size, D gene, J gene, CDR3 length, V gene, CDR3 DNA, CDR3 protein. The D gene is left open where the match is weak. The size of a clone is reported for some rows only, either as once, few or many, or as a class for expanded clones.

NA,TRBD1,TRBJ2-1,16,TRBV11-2,TGTGCCAGCAGACCTCGGGGACAGCCCCCTTACAATGAGCAGTTCTTC,CASRPRGQPPYNEQFF
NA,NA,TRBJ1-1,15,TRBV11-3,TGTGCCAGCAGCTTGTCGGGGGCCGAGAACACTGAAGCTTTCTTT,CASSLSGAENTEAFF
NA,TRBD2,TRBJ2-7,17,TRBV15,TGTGCCACCAGCAGACCCCGGGGGAGCGGGAGACCCTACGAGCAGTACTTC,CATSRPRGSGRPYEQYF
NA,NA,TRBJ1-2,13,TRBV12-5,TGTGCTAGTGCCTCACAGGGAACGTTGGGCTACACCTTC,CASASQGTLGYTF
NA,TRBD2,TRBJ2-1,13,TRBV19,TGTGCCAGTAGTAGGGGGGGAATCAATGAGCAGTTCTTC,CASSRGGINEQFF
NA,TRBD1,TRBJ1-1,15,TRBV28,TGTGCCAGCAGCGTAACAGGGGAAAGTCGCACTGAAGCTTTCTTT,CASSVTGESRTEAFF
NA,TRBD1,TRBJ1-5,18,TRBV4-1,TGCGCCAGCAGCCAAGCGGGAGACAGGGCCTATAGCAATCAGCCCCAGCATTTT,CASSQAGDRAYSNQPQHF
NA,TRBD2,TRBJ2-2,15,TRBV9,TGTGCCAGCAGCGTAGGGACTAGCGGGGACGGGGAGCTGTTTTTT,CASSVGTSGDGELFF
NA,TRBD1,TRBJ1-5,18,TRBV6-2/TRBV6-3,TGTGCCAGCAGCTGGGGGGGGACAGATTTTTATAGCAATCAGCCCCAGCATTTT,CASSWGGTDFYSNQPQHF
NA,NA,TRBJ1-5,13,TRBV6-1,TGTGCCAGCAGTGAAGCTATTCGGATGAGCCAGCATTTT,CASSEAIRMSQHF
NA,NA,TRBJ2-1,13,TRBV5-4,TGTGCCAGCAGCTTGGAAGGGCCGTATGAGCAGTTCTTC,CASSLEGPYEQFF
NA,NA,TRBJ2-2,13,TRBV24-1,TGTGCCACCGAGCAGGGAACCACCGGGGAGCTGTTTTTT,CATEQGTTGELFF
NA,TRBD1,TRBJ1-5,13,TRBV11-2,TGTGCCAGCAGCCCGAGACAGGGTCAGCCCCAGCATTTT,CASSPRQGQPQHF
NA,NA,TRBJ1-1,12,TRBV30,TGTGCCTGGAACGGGGGCTCTGGTGAAGCTTTCTTT,CAWNGGSGEAFF
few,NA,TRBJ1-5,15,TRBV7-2,TGTGCCAGCAGCTTATTAGGGAGGGACAATCAGCCCCAGCATTTT,CASSLLGRDNQPQHF
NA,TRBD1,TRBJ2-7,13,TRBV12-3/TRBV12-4,TGTGCCAGCAGGGGGACAGGGGGCCTCGAGCAGTACTTC,CASRGTGGLEQYF
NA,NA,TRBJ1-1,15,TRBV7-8,TGTGCCAGCAGCTTATTCTCAGGGAAGGACACTGAAGCTTTCTTT,CASSLFSGKDTEAFF
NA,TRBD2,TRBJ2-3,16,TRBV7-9,TGTGCCAGCAGCCGGCTAGCGGGGGGTGATACAGATACGCAGTATTTT,CASSRLAGGDTDTQYF